These 23 T cell receptor beta chains were all obtained from the same sample, sequenced in a study of spatial heterogeneity in lung cancer. Each CDR3 protein gets one entry after TCRdb re-called the 5' RACE reads with MiXCR. The sample has roughly 8,500 distinct CDR3 sequences, over 7.5% seen once. The time point was: sample taken at primary tumor resection. Whole RNA, isolated from tumor, nontumor lung or frozen PBMC, was sequenced without prior sorting. The sequencing used PBMCs, collected at surgery. The receptors were gathered from a female donor with early-stage non-small cell lung cancer.

By proportion, this clonotype is medium-sized. This chain connects TRBV2 to TRBJ2-2, with 8 bases that match TRBD1. The trim removed 5 bases at V and 3 bases at J, leaving 5 bases unmatched. The CDR3 covers 15 residues. Germline V gene lookup returns CDR1 SNHLY and CDR2 FYNNEI. The CDR3 region is CASSPTGGYTGELFF. The CDR3 DNA is TGTGCCAGCAGTCCCACAGGGGGTTACACCGGGGAGCTGTTTTTT.

Within the sample, this clonotype is medium-sized. The chain carries TRBV10-3 and TRBJ1-2; 10 bases map to TRBD1. The germline gives CDR1 ENHRY, CDR2 SYGVKD. This CDR3 region has 14 residues. V lost 11 bases and J lost 0; bases outside the gene matches: 6. This chain's CDR3 is CAAAGTGANYGYTF. In nucleotides, the CDR3 is TGTGCCGCCGCCGGGACAGGGGCTAACTATGGCTACACCTTC.

This clonotype was picked up many times. This chain joins TRBV12-5 and TRBJ1-1; D is perhaps TRBD1 (5 bases). The CDR3 consists of 16 residues. Germline loops: CDR1 LGHNT, CDR2 FRNRAP. Trimming left V 2 bases short and J 3 bases short, with 16 bases between. The CDR3 nucleotides read TGTGCTAGTGGTTTGTCTCTGGGGACTGCTTACACTGAAGCTTTCTTT. Translation gives CASGLSLGTAYTEAFF.

This clonotype qualifies as medium-sized. CDR3 coding DNA: TGTGCCAGCAGCGTAGGCCTCCAGGGGGCCAACACCGGGGAGCTGTTTTTT. Translating gives CASSVGLQGANTGELFF. The chain recombines TRBV9 with TRBJ2-2; 8 bases map to TRBD1. Unmatched junction bases numbered 6, after V lost 0 bases and J lost 2 bases. Germline loops: CDR1 SGDLS, CDR2 YYNGEE. CDR3 size: 17 residues.

In this sample, this clonotype turned up many times. This chain connects TRBV10-2 to TRBJ1-2, with D hard to call. Germline CDR1 is WSHSY and CDR2 is SAAADI. Trimming pared 2 bases from V and 2 bases from J, leaving 9 bases between. The CDR3 covers 14 residues. Here the CDR3 DNA reads TGCGCCAGCAGTGAGGCTGCCGCGAACTATGGCTACACCTTC. It specifies CASSEAAANYGYTF.

This clonotype appeared many times. The gene calls are TRBV25-1 and TRBJ2-3, with D maybe TRBD1 (6 bases). With 5 bases removed from V and 2 bases from J, the gap between germline ends came to 11 bases. Per germline, CDR1 MGHDK and CDR2 SYGVNS. This CDR3 spans 14 amino acids. CDR3 nucleotides: TGTGCCAGCAGTCCGGGACACTCCACAGATACGCAGTATTTT. This translates into CASSPGHSTDTQYF.

This clonotype appeared many times. The gene calls are TRBV18 and TRBJ2-3; 8 nucleotides align to TRBD2. Germline assignment: CDR1 KGHSH and CDR2 LQKENI. With V trimmed by 3 bases and J by 3 bases, 11 bases remained unmatched. The CDR3 length is 17 residues. The chain's CDR3 is CASSPTPSGLATDTQYF. The CDR3 nucleotides are TGTGCCAGCTCACCCACCCCGAGTGGACTAGCAACAGATACGCAGTATTTT.

The chain recombines TRBV29-1 with TRBJ2-2, with a possible D match to TRBD2 (6 bases). CDR1 and CDR2 from the germline V gene are SQVTM and ANQGSEA. Trimming cost V 3 bases and J 5 bases, with 10 bases left between them. This CDR3 comprises 13 residues. CDR3 bases: TGCAGCGTTGACGACGGGAGTACCGGGGAGCTGTTTTTT. This codes for CSVDDGSTGELFF.

This clonotype was detected ten times or more. The chain carries TRBV29-1 and TRBJ1-1; D is unclear. This CDR3 spans 15 amino acids. Trimming removed 7 bases at V and 3 bases at J, with 21 bases between. The germline V gene has CDR1 SQVTM and CDR2 ANQGSEA. In DNA form, the CDR3 reads TGCAGCGCCCGATTTTCAGGCAACCCGGACACTGAAGCTTTCTTT. It yields the protein CSARFSGNPDTEAFF.

This chain uses TRBV29-1 with TRBJ2-3, with a possible D match to TRBD2 (5 bases). CDR3 size: 12 residues. CDR1 is SQVTM, CDR2 ANQGSEA, per germline. The V and J ends lost 4 bases and 6 bases respectively, with 11 bases between them. The CDR3 region has the DNA TGCAGCGTTGTGGTCCAGCGGGATACGCAGTATTTT. Translation gives CSVVVQRDTQYF.

V usage is TRBV29-1 and J usage is TRBJ1-2, with D possibly matching TRBD1 (6 bases). Germline CDR1 and CDR2: SQVTM and ANQGSEA. Trimming cost V 4 bases and J 7 bases, with 16 bases left between them. This CDR3 comprises 13 residues. As DNA, the CDR3 is TGCAGCGTTGTCCCCCAGGGGCCCTCTGGCTACACCTTC. Its translation is CSVVPQGPSGYTF.

This clonotype counts as medium-sized. This chain joins TRBV10-3 and TRBJ2-7; 13 bases are a match to TRBD2. The CDR3 is made up of 15 amino acids. Trimming removed 7 bases from V and 4 bases from J; junction bases left unmatched: 7. Germline V gene data show CDR1 as ENHRY and CDR2 as SYGVKD. CDR3 DNA: TGTGCCATCACCGAGGGACTAGCGGGATGGTACGAGCAGTACTTC. Translation gives CAITEGLAGWYEQYF.

This clonotype was detected only a few times. The gene calls are TRBV10-3 and TRBJ2-1, with 7 bases aligning to TRBD2. V shed 2 bases and J 3 bases; nucleotides not matched to a gene: 7. CDR3 length equals 16 residues. Germline values: CDR1 ENHRY, CDR2 SYGVKD. CDR3 residues: CAISEGGTTDYNEQFF. The CDR3 nucleotides are TGTGCCATCAGTGAGGGAGGGACTACCGACTACAATGAGCAGTTCTTC.

This clonotype is judged medium-sized (0.01 to 0.1%). This rearrangement joins TRBV20-1 to TRBJ2-7, with D maybe TRBD2 (5 bases). Germline lookup yields CDR1 DFQATT and CDR2 SNEGSKA (reference sequence). This CDR3 is built from 17 residues. The germline V and J ends were trimmed by 0 bases and 2 bases, with 20 bases remaining between them. This CDR3 reads CSARDPSPGNNAYEQYF. CDR3 in DNA: TGCAGTGCTAGAGATCCATCCCCGGGGAACAACGCCTACGAGCAGTACTTC.

This clonotype rates as medium-sized. The chain joins TRBV12-3 or TRBV12-4 to TRBJ2-7; possibly TRBD2 for D (6 bases). The CDR3 contains 14 residues. The V and J ends lost 6 bases and 0 bases respectively, with 12 bases between them. The CDR3 loop reads CASSPMGLSYEQYF. CDR3 nucleotides: TGTGCCAGCAGCCCTATGGGACTCTCCTACGAGCAGTACTTC.

This clonotype qualifies as medium-sized. The CDR3 DNA reads as TGTGCCAGCAGTTACGGGACCGACAGGGGCGACCCTGAAGCTTTCTTT. This sequence encodes CASSYGTDRGDPEAFF. The rearrangement uses TRBV6-7 and TRBJ1-1; 8 bases are a match to TRBD1. TRBV6-7 is marked as an open reading frame, function uncertain. Trimming at V came to 2 bases and at J to 6 bases, leaving 11 bases not matched to a gene. The length of the CDR3 is 16 residues.

This clonotype was found many times. The J gene is TRBJ1-6, the V gene TRBV3-1; D is perhaps TRBD1 (5 bases). Germline V CDR1 and CDR2: LGHDT, YNNKEL (reference sequence). V was shortened by 3 bases and J by 7 bases, with 7 bases between the two germline ends. The CDR3 is 13 amino acids. CDR3 sequence: CASSQQGNSPLHF. CDR3 nucleotide sequence: TGTGCCAGCAGCCAGCAGGGAAATTCACCCCTCCACTTT.

This clonotype came up many times. This sequence joins TRBV6-5 and TRBJ1-1, with a weak D call TRBD1 (6 bases). V lost 6 bases, J lost 1 base, and 15 bases lay in between. Germline CDR1 is MNHEY and CDR2 is SVGAGI. The CDR3 has 15 residues. As DNA, the CDR3 is TGTGCCAGCAGCCCCGAGGGACACCGGAACACTGAAGCTTTCTTT. Amino acid sequence: CASSPEGHRNTEAFF.

By share of the sample, this clonotype is medium-sized. The chain recombines TRBV18 with TRBJ1-5; D is unresolved. V was shortened by 4 bases and J by 0 bases, with 4 bases between the two germline ends. Germline values: CDR1 KGHSH, CDR2 LQKENI. This CDR3 is 13 amino acids long. The CDR3 loop is CASSHNSNQPQHF. The CDR3, as DNA: TGTGCCAGCTCACACAATAGCAATCAGCCCCAGCATTTT.

This clonotype counts as medium-sized. This sequence joins TRBV23-1 and TRBJ2-1; 10 positions agree with TRBD2. TRBV23-1 is annotated as an ORF whose role is uncertain. CDR3 size: 18 residues. The trim removed 0 bases at V and 7 bases at J, leaving 12 bases unmatched. The CDR3 DNA sequence: TGCGCCAGCAGTCAATCGAGGCTAAGAAAGCGGGAGGGGAATGAGCAGTTCTTC. Protein product: CASSQSRLRKREGNEQFF.

By its share, this clonotype is medium-sized. The chain joins TRBV11-2 to TRBJ2-5; 7 nucleotides align to TRBD1. The CDR3 consists of 17 residues. With V trimmed by 3 bases and J by 7 bases, 17 bases remained unmatched. Germline CDR1 SGHAT, CDR2 FQNNGV. CDR3 in amino acids: CASSFAPADRAQRTQYF. The DNA of the CDR3 is TGTGCCAGCAGCTTTGCCCCCGCCGACAGGGCCCAACGGACCCAGTACTTC.

This clonotype was picked up a small number of times. The J gene is TRBJ2-3, the V gene TRBV5-4, with D unclear. This CDR3 is built from 13 residues. Germline V gene sequence: CDR1 SGHNT, CDR2 YYREEE (reference sequence). V was cut by 1 base and J by 0 bases, with 3 bases left in between. CDR3 region: CASSLQSTDTQYF. CDR3 bases: TGTGCCAGCAGCTTGCAGAGCACAGATACGCAGTATTTT.

This clonotype was detected many times. V and J are TRBV20-1 and TRBJ1-5; 8 bases match TRBD1. CDR1 DFQATT and CDR2 SNEGSKA come from the germline V gene (reference sequence). V gave up 0 bases and J gave up 5 bases; unmatched junction bases: 6. The CDR3 is 15 amino acids. CDR3 coding DNA: TGCAGTGCTAGAGATAGTTTGACAGGGGATCAGCCCCAGCATTTT. Residues: CSARDSLTGDQPQHF.